This T cell receptor (beta chain) was found in a study of monozygotic twins with inflammatory bowel disease (dated by TCRdb to 2018 to 2020). Broadly, across the study: The full study comprised 30 or so monozygotic twin pairs: nine German pairs (four IBD-concordant, five IBD-discordant) and 19 IBD-discordant Danish pairs. The search for disease-associated traits relied mainly on comparing IBD patients with their genetically identical healthy co-twins within discordant pairs. Each individual had, on average, about 151 000 unique TCRalpha sequences and 181 000 unique TCRbeta sequences available for analysis.

Results the study describes overall, beyond this receptor: TCRbeta repertoire diversity, by inverse Simpson index, was decreased in IBD patients compared with their healthy co-twins. Compared with healthy twins, IBD patients shared fewer clonotypes with other individuals, and the difference was most pronounced in patients with signs of disease activity. Different T cell subtypes could not be distinguished in the analysis. Because patients were on differing immunosuppressive treatments, the repertoires may have picked up extra background noise and inter-individual variability. No single strong signal or clonotype linked to IBD turned up in the results, so the idea that one exists was not supported. Concordant and discordant twins showed no difference in repertoire similarity, possibly because of limited statistical power.

Concerning this clonotype: No antigen is known for it.

Libraries were constructed by 5' RACE. The input for every TCR library was roughly 3,300 ng of total RNA. For each sample, cDNA synthesis was carried out in eight separate reactions using SMARTScribe reverse transcriptase. During cDNA synthesis, template switching was used to introduce unique molecular identifiers that contained a 6-nucleotide sample barcode. TCRalpha and TCRbeta cDNA was amplified by two nested PCRs of approximately 17 and 9 cycles, with bead purification after each PCR. Before amplification, the cDNA was treated with uracil DNA-glycosylase and purified using the QIAquick PCR purification kit. In the second PCR, Illumina TruSeq-compatible adapters and sample-specific barcodes were added. TapeStation and Qubit were used to check library quality and concentration, and approximately 5.4 ng of each library was pooled. Sequencing of the pooled libraries was done on an Illumina HiSeq2500 single-index Rapid Run using custom sequencing primers and 2 x 100 bp reads. As for the authors' bioinformatics: MiGEC version 1.2.6 was used for UMI-based consensus assembly to correct PCR and sequencing errors. V(D)J alignment, clonotype assembly and CDR3 extraction were performed with MiXCR version 2.1.1. To normalise gene usage, clonotype sharing and MAIT/NKT TCR abundance, the top 1000, 10 000 and 20 000 clonotypes in each sample were analysed. After downsampling to 27 000 UMIs, diversity was calculated as the inverse Simpson index using the vegan R package. Statistical testing used paired Mann-Whitney U tests on the discordant twin pairs and applied Benjamini-Hochberg correction for multiple testing. TCRdb reprocessed the reads; each CDR3 protein sequence makes one entry, and DNA is unavailable. The V and J calls were not made by the authors but by TCRdb's processing. The sample table gives approximately 150,000 distinct CDR3 sequences. The leading ten clones occupy 2% to 2.5% of the sample.

The germline V gene (reference sequence) provides CDR1 DFQATT and CDR2 SNEGSKA. Including the terminal cysteine and phenylalanine, the CDR3 comprises 14 residues. No nucleotide data were recorded. From each donor, an approximately 2.5 ml peripheral blood sample was collected into PAXgene tubes and stored at -80 degrees C. Total RNA was isolated from whole blood with the PAXgene blood miRNA kit on an automated QIAcube, without T cell sorting. Peripheral blood from monozygotic twin pairs, either concordant or discordant for inflammatory bowel disease, underwent deep TCRalpha and TCRbeta repertoire profiling that used unique molecular barcoding. Smoking habits were recorded for all twin pairs, and each individual was classified as a current, former or never smoker.

Source material: blood. Here the chain combines TRBV20-1 and TRBJ2-1; the TRBD1 assignment by TCRdb is unverifiable without DNA. The TCR originated in a human donor with ulcerative colitis or Crohn's disease, or a healthy co-twin of an affected twin (not recorded which). The CDR3: CSARGDQTYNEQFF.